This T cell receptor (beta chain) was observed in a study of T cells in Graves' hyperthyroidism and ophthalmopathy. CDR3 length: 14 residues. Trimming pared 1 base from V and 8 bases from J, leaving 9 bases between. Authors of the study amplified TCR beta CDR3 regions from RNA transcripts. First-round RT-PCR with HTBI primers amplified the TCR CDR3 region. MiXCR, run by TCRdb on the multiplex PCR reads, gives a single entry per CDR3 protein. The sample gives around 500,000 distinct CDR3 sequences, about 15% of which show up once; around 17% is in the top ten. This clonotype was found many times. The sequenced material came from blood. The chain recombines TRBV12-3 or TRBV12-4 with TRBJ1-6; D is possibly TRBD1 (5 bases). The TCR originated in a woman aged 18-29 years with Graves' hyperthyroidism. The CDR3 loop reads CASSLGQKDSPLHF. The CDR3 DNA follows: TGTGCCAGCAGTTTAGGACAGAAGGATTCACCCCTCCACTTT.